This T cell receptor beta chain was found in a study of blood T cell repertoires in COVID-19. Germline V gene sequence: CDR1 SGHAT, CDR2 FQNNGV. The CDR3 length is 12 residues. V dropped 3 bases and J dropped 11 bases, with 11 bases sitting between them. The data were produced by immunoSEQ multiplex PCR, yet TCRdb's version contains in-frame clones alone and is incomplete. This sample has approximately 140,000 clones, with about 90% found just once. The material sequenced was peripheral blood. This sequence joins TRBV11-2 and TRBJ2-1; D is possibly TRBD1 (7 bases). This receptor was taken from a man aged 45-60 years with active or convalescent COVID-19. Here the CDR3 reads CASSLGGQKQFF. Written as DNA, the CDR3 is TGTGCCAGCAGCTTGGGGGGACAGAAGCAGTTCTTC. Full variable domain (remainder filled in from reference TRBV11-2 and TRBJ2-1): EAGVAQSPRYKIIEKRQSVAFWCNPISGHATLYWYQQILGQGPKLLIQFQNNGVVDDSQLPKDRFSAERLKGVDSTLKIQPAKLEDSAVYLCASSLGGQKQFFGPGTRLTVL.